Listed below are T cell receptor beta chains from one sample, sequenced in a study of siplizumab effects on memory and regulatory T cells. Data came from immunoSEQ multiplex PCR; TCRdb stores just in-frame clones and leaves some out. The data show roughly 100,000 clones, 90% to 95% seen once. What was sequenced was CD8+ T cells sorted from blood. All receptors derive from a human donor in good health. The CDR3 runs from the conserved cysteine through the conserved F or W. Fields, in order: CDR3 length, V gene, J gene, clone size, D gene, CDR3 DNA, CDR3 protein. A D gene is named only where the DNA matches it firmly. Clone size is given for some rows only: seen once, a few or many times, or a class if the clone is expanded.

>14|TRBV5-8|TRBJ2-7|.|.
TGTGCCAGCAGCTTGGGTCCCAATTCCTACGAGCAGTACTTC
CASSLGPNSYEQYF
>15|TRBV12-5|TRBJ2-1|once|TRBD2
TGTGCTAGTGGTAATGGACTAGCGGAGTACAATGAGCAGTTCTTC
CASGNGLAEYNEQFF
>15|TRBV28|TRBJ2-2|.|.
TGTGCCAGCAGGGTCATCGGACTCAACACCGGGGAGCTGTTTTTT
CASRVIGLNTGELFF
>14|TRBV27|TRBJ2-5|.|.
TGTGCCAGCTCTTTACTGGGCGGGCAAGAGACCCAGTACTTC
CASSLLGGQETQYF
>14|TRBV4-3|TRBJ2-2|.|.
TGCGCCAGCAGCCAAGGGGTCAGCACCGGGGAGCTGTTTTTT
CASSQGVSTGELFF
>15|TRBV9|TRBJ2-1|.|.
TGTGCCAGCAGCGTAGAGGATCCCTCCTACAATGAGCAGTTCTTC
CASSVEDPSYNEQFF
>15|TRBV19|TRBJ2-5|once|TRBD2
TGTGCCAGTAGTGAGGCGGGGGTGTACCAAGAGACCCAGTACTTC
CASSEAGVYQETQYF
>16|TRBV9|TRBJ1-5|.|TRBD1
TGTGCCAGCAGCGAGGAAGATGGACAGGGAAATCAGCCCCAGCATTTT
CASSEEDGQGNQPQHF
>11|TRBV19|TRBJ1-1|.|.
TGTGCCAGCTCGGGGTGGACCGAAGCTTTCTTT
CASSGWTEAFF
>15|TRBV10-3|TRBJ2-1|.|.
TGTGCCATCAGTGAGGTCCAGGGACGCCCCAATGAGCAGTTCTTC
CAISEVQGRPNEQFF
>11|TRBV19|TRBJ1-1|.|.
TGTGCCAGTACACTAAACACTGAAGCTTTCTTT
CASTLNTEAFF
>16|TRBV7-9|TRBJ2-1|.|.
TGTGCCAGCAGGCCGACCGGGACTCCGAGGTACAATGAGCAGTTCTTC
CASRPTGTPRYNEQFF
>16|TRBV18|TRBJ2-5|.|TRBD1
TGTGCCAGCTCACCCGCCGGAGACAGGGATTGGGAGACCCAGTACTTC
CASSPAGDRDWETQYF
>14|TRBV19|TRBJ1-1|.|.
TGTGCCAGTAGTATAGGGGGGCGGAACACTGAAGCTTTCTTT
CASSIGGRNTEAFF
>14|TRBV30|TRBJ1-5|.|.
TGTGCCTGGACACAGGGAATCGGCAATCAGCCCCAGCATTTT
CAWTQGIGNQPQHF
>16|TRBV5-1|TRBJ2-7|.|.
TGCGCCAGCAGCACTGCAGGGGGACTAGGCTCCTACGAGCAGTACTTC
CASSTAGGLGSYEQYF
>15|TRBV10-3|TRBJ2-3|.|TRBD2
TGTGCCATCGGGCAACTAGCGGGAGGCACAGATACGCAGTATTTT
CAIGQLAGGTDTQYF
>15|TRBV9|TRBJ2-3|.|TRBD1
TGTGCCAGCAGAGCGGGACAGGGGGCCACAGATACGCAGTATTTT
CASRAGQGATDTQYF
>16|TRBV13|TRBJ1-2|.|TRBD1
TGTGCCAGCAGCTTTTTACAGGGGATTCGGGTAAATGGCTACACCTTC
CASSFLQGIRVNGYTF
>15|TRBV6-5|TRBJ1-1|.|.
TGTGCCAGCAGTTACTCGAAGCTGGCGAACACTGAAGCTTTCTTT
CASSYSKLANTEAFF
>14|TRBV7-9|TRBJ2-7|.|TRBD2
TGTGCCAGCAGCCTGACTAGCGGGAAGTACGAGCAGTACTTC
CASSLTSGKYEQYF
>15|TRBV7-6|TRBJ1-1|.|TRBD1
TGTGCCAGCAGCTTATTGGACAGGGAAGGGACTGAAGCTTTCTTT
CASSLLDREGTEAFF
>14|TRBV30|TRBJ2-7|.|TRBD2
TGTGCCTGGAGTTCCCGACTAGCTGCCTACGAGCAGTACTTC
CAWSSRLAAYEQYF
>11|TRBV7-9|TRBJ2-7|.|.
TGTGCCAGCAGCTCAACGGGCGAGCAGTACTTC
CASSSTGEQYF
>14|TRBV5-6|TRBJ2-7|.|.
TGTGCCAGCAGCCCCCCTAGCGTTAAAGACGAGCAGTACTTC
CASSPPSVKDEQYF
>15|TRBV7-6|TRBJ2-7|.|.
TGTGCCAGCAGCTCTTCCAGGGACACCTCCTACGAGCAGTACTTC
CASSSSRDTSYEQYF
>14|TRBV9|TRBJ1-2|once|.
TGTGCCAGCAGCCCTGGGGCGGCGTCCTATGGCTACACCTTC
CASSPGAASYGYTF
>13|TRBV4-1|TRBJ2-7|.|.
TGCGCCAGTCGTCCCTCGGAGGCGGACGAGCAGTACTTC
CASRPSEADEQYF
>15|TRBV27|TRBJ2-7|.|.
TGTGCCAGCAGTTGGGCAGGGGATATATTCTACGAGCAGTACTTC
CASSWAGDIFYEQYF
>16|TRBV7-9|TRBJ2-1|once|TRBD2
TGTGCCAGCAGCCTCCCCGGGACTAGCGGAGTGCGGGAGCAGTTCTTC
CASSLPGTSGVREQFF
>14|TRBV15|TRBJ2-7|.|.
TGTGCCACCAGCAGAGAACGGACAGTCTACGAGCAGTACTTC
CATSRERTVYEQYF
>16|TRBV4-1|TRBJ1-5|few|TRBD1
TGCGCCAGCAGCCAAGTGGGACAGGGGGCCAATCAGCCCCAGCATTTT
CASSQVGQGANQPQHF
>14|TRBV9|TRBJ2-5|.|.
TGTGCCAGCAGCCCGGTGGAGGGTGGCGGGACCCAGTACTTC
CASSPVEGGGTQYF
>13|TRBV5-6|TRBJ1-1|.|.
TGTGCCAGCAGCTCCGGGGGGAGCACTGAAGCTTTCTTT
CASSSGGSTEAFF
>14|TRBV7-6|TRBJ2-1|.|TRBD2
TGTGCCAGCAGCTTTGCGGCTAGCGGGTCTGAGCAGTTCTTC
CASSFAASGSEQFF
>17|TRBV27|TRBJ2-3|.|.
TGTGCCAGCAGTTTTCTCCCCTTATCTACTAGCACAGATACGCAGTATTTT
CASSFLPLSTSTDTQYF
>14|TRBV7-3|TRBJ2-5|.|.
TGTGCCAGCAGCTTAACTTCGGACTCGGAGACCCAGTACTTC
CASSLTSDSETQYF
>15|TRBV6-5|TRBJ2-7|.|TRBD2
TGTGCCAGCAGTTACGACGGGGGGGGAGGCTACGAGCAGTACTTC
CASSYDGGGGYEQYF
>15|TRBV2|TRBJ1-5|.|.
TGTGCCAGCAGTGAAGGCCGGGCCCACAATCAGCCCCAGCATTTT
CASSEGRAHNQPQHF
>12|TRBV6-1|TRBJ1-5|few|.
TGTGCCGCGAAGCGGGGTAGGCAGCCCCAGCATTTT
CAAKRGRQPQHF
>13|TRBV7-9|TRBJ2-1|.|TRBD2
TGTGCCAGCAGCTTAGACGGGAGGGCTGAGCAGTTCTTC
CASSLDGRAEQFF
>13|TRBV9|TRBJ1-1|few|.
TGTGCCAGCAGCGTAGTACTGAACACTGAAGCTTTCTTT
CASSVVLNTEAFF
>16|TRBV11-3|TRBJ1-4|.|.
TGTGCCAGCAGCTTAGATCGCGGCGGGGAAGGTGAAAAACTGTTTTTT
CASSLDRGGEGEKLFF
>15|TRBV4-1|TRBJ1-1|.|.
TGCGCCAGCAGCCAGGGTTTTAACATGAACACTGAAGCTTTCTTT
CASSQGFNMNTEAFF
>18|TRBV4-1|TRBJ2-1|.|TRBD2
TGCGCCAGCAGCCAATCCCCTCCGGGGACTAGCGGGAGTAATGAGCAGTTCTTC
CASSQSPPGTSGSNEQFF
>13|TRBV9|TRBJ2-1|.|.
TGTGCCAGCAGCGTAGGGTGGGGTAGGGAGCAGTTCTTC
CASSVGWGREQFF
>18|TRBV7-6|TRBJ2-5|.|TRBD2
TGTGCCAGCAGCTTAGTGCGTGGCCTAGCGGGGGTCCAAGAGACCCAGTACTTC
CASSLVRGLAGVQETQYF
>13|TRBV29-1|TRBJ2-2|.|.
TGCAGCGTTTTAGGATCGAACACCGGGGAGCTGTTTTTT
CSVLGSNTGELFF
>17|TRBV9|TRBJ2-2|once|TRBD2
TGTGCCAGCAGCACCCGGGAGAGCGGGATTGACCCCGGGGAGCTGTTTTTT
CASSTRESGIDPGELFF
>16|TRBV4-1|TRBJ1-1|.|.
TGCGCCAGCAGCCAAGATGAGGCGGGTATGAACACTGAAGCTTTCTTT
CASSQDEAGMNTEAFF
>16|TRBV2|TRBJ1-1|.|TRBD1
TGTGCCAGCAGGGCGTCCTTACCCGGGACAGAGGATGAAGCTTTCTTT
CASRASLPGTEDEAFF
>12|TRBV12-5|TRBJ2-7|.|.
TGTGCTAGTGGCCCAGGGATCTACGAGCAGTACTTC
CASGPGIYEQYF
>16|TRBV27|TRBJ2-1|.|.
TGTGCCAGCAGTACGCCAGGGGAAACCCCCCACAATGAGCAGTTCTTC
CASSTPGETPHNEQFF
>13|TRBV10-3|TRBJ2-7|.|.
TGTGCCATCAGTGACGCAGGGGGGCACGAGCAGTACTTC
CAISDAGGHEQYF
>16|TRBV5-1|TRBJ2-1|.|TRBD2
TGCGCCAGCAGCTCGCTAGCGGGAGGTCTAGACAATGAGCAGTTCTTC
CASSSLAGGLDNEQFF
>14|TRBV7-2|TRBJ1-2|.|.
TGTGCCAGCAGCTTAGGGTCCGAGGGGTATGGCTACACCTTC
CASSLGSEGYGYTF